This TCR beta chain was profiled in a study of T cells in Graves' hyperthyroidism and ophthalmopathy. In the study overall: The authors collected peripheral blood at initial diagnosis, before any treatment.

The PBMCs had their origin in less than 13 ml of fresh peripheral blood. The investigators amplified TCR beta CDR3 regions from RNA transcripts. The study used the HTBI primer set for a first-round RT-PCR of the TCR CDR3. TCRdb re-called the multiplex PCR reads with MiXCR, one entry per CDR3 protein. The data hold 340,000 or so distinct CDR3 sequences, with around a sixth observed a single time. V dropped 0 bases and J dropped 3; count of bases not matched to a gene: 4. Germline assignment: CDR1 SGHKS and CDR2 YYEKEE (reference sequence). The CDR3 has 16 amino acids. The sample was blood. The chain joins TRBV5-5 to TRBJ1-3; TRBD1 matches 9 bases. This TCR was recovered from a woman between 50 and 59 years old with Graves' hyperthyroidism. This CDR3 is CASSLEQGASGNTIYF. The CDR3 region has the DNA TGTGCCAGCAGCTTGGAACAGGGGGCGAGTGGAAACACCATATATTTT.